These 5 T cell receptor beta chains were all obtained from the same sample, sequenced in a study of cytomegalovirus exposure and HLA in healthy donors. Libraries were prepared by immunoSEQ multiplex PCR; TCRdb keeps only in-frame clonotypes and omits some of them. The data contain 100,000 to 150,000 clones, about 96% of them seen just once; the ten biggest clones take up 1.7%. Sequenced sample: PBMCs. The source is a man between 18 and 35 years old in good health and CMV-seronegative.

V usage is TRBV28 and J usage is TRBJ2-5; possibly TRBD2 for D (7 bases). V was cut by 3 bases and J by 5 bases, with 19 bases left in between. Germline-derived CDR1 and CDR2 are MDHEN and SYDVKM. The CDR3 is 16 amino acids. CDR3 sequence reads: CASSFGRRGLWETQYF. CDR3 DNA sequence: TGTGCCAGCAGTTTCGGACGGCGGGGGCTGTGGGAGACCCAGTACTTC.

The genes are TRBV18 and TRBJ2-4; 7 bases align to TRBD2. There are 18 residues in the CDR3. The germline V gene encodes CDR1 KGHSH and CDR2 LQKENI. The V gene end was trimmed by 1 base and the J gene end by 3 bases; junction bases not matched to a gene: 12. CDR3 bases: TGTGCCAGCTCACCACGGGAGGGGTCGGTCTCTGGCAAAAACATTCAGTACTTC. It yields the protein CASSPREGSVSGKNIQYF.

The V call is TRBV27, the J call TRBJ2-5; 7 bases match TRBD2. Germline CDR1 is MNHEY and CDR2 is SMNVEV (reference sequence). With 3 bases clipped from V and 5 bases from J, the junction kept 3 bases outside the gene matches. The CDR3 is made up of 13 amino acids. The CDR3 sequence is CASSLTGGETQYF. The DNA for the CDR3 is TGTGCCAGCAGTTTGACCGGGGGGGAGACCCAGTACTTC.

This chain joins TRBV2 and TRBJ1-5, with D possibly matching TRBD1 (6 bases). V lost 0 bases and J 7 bases, leaving 13 bases between the germline ends. The CDR3 has 15 amino acids. CDR1 and CDR2 (germline): SNHLY, FYNNEI. The CDR3 loop reads CASSEAPGGRQPQHF. CDR3 bases: TGTGCCAGCAGTGAAGCGCCTGGGGGCAGACAGCCCCAGCATTTT.

The chain uses TRBV28 and TRBJ2-7; tentatively, D is TRBD2 (5 bases). The germline V gene has CDR1 MDHEN and CDR2 SYDVKM. CDR3 length equals 16 residues. The V end was cut by 3 bases, the J end by 7 bases, with 22 bases between. CDR3 sequence reads: CASSLSRAGFRREQYF. CDR3 bases: TGTGCCAGCAGTTTGTCGAGGGCGGGCTTTAGGCGGGAGCAGTACTTC. Based on the CDR3 plus reference TRBV28 and TRBJ2-7, the full variable domain is DVKVTQSSRYLVKRTGEKVFLECVQDMDHENMFWYRQDPGLGLRLIYFSYDVKMKEKGDIPEGYSVSREKKERFSLILESASTNQTSMYLCASSLSRAGFRREQYFGPGTRLTVT.